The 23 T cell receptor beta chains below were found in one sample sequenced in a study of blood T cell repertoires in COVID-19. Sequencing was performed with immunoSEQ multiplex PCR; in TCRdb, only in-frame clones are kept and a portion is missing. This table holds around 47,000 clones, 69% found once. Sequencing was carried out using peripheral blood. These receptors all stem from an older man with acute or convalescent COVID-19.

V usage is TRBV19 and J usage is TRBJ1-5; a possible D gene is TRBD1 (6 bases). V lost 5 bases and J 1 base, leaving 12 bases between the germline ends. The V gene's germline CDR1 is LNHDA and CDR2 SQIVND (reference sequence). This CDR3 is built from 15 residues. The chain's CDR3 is CASSSSGHSNQPQHF. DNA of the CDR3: TGTGCCAGTAGTTCCTCGGGACACAGCAATCAGCCCCAGCATTTT.

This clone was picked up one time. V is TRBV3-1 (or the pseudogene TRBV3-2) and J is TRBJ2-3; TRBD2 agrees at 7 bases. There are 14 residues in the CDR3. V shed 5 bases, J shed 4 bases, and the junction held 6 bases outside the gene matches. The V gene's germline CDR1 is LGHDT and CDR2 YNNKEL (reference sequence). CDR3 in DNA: TGTGCCAGCAGCTTACTCCTAGCGGCAGATACGCAGTATTTT. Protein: CASSLLLAADTQYF.

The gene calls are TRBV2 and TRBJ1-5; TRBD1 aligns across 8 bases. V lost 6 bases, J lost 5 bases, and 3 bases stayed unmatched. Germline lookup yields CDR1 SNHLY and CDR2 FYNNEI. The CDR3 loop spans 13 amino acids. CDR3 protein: CASRTTGDQPQHF. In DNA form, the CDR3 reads TGTGCCAGCAGGACGACAGGGGATCAGCCCCAGCATTTT.

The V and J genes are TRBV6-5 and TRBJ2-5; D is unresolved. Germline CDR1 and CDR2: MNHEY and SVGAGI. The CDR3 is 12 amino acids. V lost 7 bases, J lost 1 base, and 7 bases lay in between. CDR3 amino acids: CASIPSQETQYF. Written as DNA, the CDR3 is TGTGCCAGCATCCCCAGCCAAGAGACCCAGTACTTC.

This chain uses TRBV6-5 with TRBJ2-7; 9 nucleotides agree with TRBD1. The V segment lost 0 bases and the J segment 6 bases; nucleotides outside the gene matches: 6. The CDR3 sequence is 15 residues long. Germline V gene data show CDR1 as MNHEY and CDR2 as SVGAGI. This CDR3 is CASSYSIGTGFEQYF. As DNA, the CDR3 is TGTGCCAGCAGTTACTCGATTGGGACAGGGTTCGAGCAGTACTTC.

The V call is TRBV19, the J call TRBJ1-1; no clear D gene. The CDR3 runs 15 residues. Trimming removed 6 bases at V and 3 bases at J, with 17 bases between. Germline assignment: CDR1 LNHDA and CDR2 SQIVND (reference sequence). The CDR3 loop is CASRAGAFWDTEAFF. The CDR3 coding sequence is TGTGCCAGTAGGGCAGGTGCCTTTTGGGACACTGAAGCTTTCTTT. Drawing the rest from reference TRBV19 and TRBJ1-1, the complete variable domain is DGGITQSPKYLFRKEGQNVTLSCEQNLNHDAMYWYRQDPGQGLRLIYYSQIVNDFQKGDIAEGYSVSREKKESFPLTVTSAQKNPTAFYLCASRAGAFWDTEAFFGQGTRLTVV.

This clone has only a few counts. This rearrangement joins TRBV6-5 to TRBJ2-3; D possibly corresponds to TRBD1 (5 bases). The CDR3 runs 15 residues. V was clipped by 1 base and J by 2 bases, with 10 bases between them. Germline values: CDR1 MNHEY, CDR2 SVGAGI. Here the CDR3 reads CASSYFKGFTDTQYF. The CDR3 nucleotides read TGTGCCAGCAGTTACTTCAAGGGGTTCACAGATACGCAGTATTTT.

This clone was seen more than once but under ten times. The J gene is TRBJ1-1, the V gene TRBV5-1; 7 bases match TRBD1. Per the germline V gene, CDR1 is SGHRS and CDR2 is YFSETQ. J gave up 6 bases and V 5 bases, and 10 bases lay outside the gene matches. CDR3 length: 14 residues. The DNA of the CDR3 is TGCGCCAGCAGAGCCAATGACAGGGACGCTGAAGCTTTCTTT. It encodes CASRANDRDAEAFF.

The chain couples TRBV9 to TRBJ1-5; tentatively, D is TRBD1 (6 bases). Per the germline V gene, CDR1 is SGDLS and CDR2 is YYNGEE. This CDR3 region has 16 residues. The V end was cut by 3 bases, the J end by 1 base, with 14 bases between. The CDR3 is CASSGGGPASNQPQHF. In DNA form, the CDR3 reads TGTGCCAGCAGCGGGGGGGGCCCAGCGAGCAATCAGCCCCAGCATTTT.

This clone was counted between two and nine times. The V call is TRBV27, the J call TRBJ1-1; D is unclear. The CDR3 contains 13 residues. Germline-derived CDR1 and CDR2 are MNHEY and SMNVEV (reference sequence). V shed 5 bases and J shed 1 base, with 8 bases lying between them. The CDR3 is CASSPLQNTEAFF. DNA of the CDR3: TGTGCCAGCAGTCCGTTACAGAACACTGAAGCTTTCTTT.

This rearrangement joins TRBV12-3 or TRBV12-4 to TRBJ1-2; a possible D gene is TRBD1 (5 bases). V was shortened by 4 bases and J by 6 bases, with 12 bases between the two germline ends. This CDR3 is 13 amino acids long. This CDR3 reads CASSSGGGNGYTF. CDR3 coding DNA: TGTGCCAGCAGTTCCGGGGGAGGGAATGGCTACACCTTC.

Written as DNA, the CDR3 is TGCGCCAGCAGCCCGGGGACAGCGGATTCACCCCTCCACTTT. Its translation is CASSPGTADSPLHF. The J gene is TRBJ1-6, the V gene TRBV5-1; 7 bases match TRBD1. The CDR3 length is 14 residues. The V segment lost 4 bases and the J segment 8 bases; nucleotides outside the gene matches: 6. Germline values: CDR1 SGHRS, CDR2 YFSETQ.

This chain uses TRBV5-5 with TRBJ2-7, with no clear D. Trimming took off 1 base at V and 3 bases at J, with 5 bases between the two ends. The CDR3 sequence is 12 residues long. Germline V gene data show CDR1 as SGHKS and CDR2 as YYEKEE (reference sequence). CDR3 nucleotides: TGTGCCAGCAGCTTGTTGAGCTACGAGCAGTACTTC. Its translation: CASSLLSYEQYF.

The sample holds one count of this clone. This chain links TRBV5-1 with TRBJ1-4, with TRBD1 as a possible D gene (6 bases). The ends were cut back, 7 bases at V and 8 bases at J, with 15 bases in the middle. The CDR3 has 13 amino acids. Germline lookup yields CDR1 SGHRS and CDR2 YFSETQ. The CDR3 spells CASAGDRPEKLFF. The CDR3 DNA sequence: TGCGCCAGCGCCGGAGACAGGCCGGAAAAACTGTTTTTT.

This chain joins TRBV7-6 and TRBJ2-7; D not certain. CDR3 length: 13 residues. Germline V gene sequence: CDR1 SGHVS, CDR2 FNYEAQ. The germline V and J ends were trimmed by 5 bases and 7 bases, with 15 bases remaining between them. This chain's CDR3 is CASSPRTVEEQYF. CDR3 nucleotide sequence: TGTGCCAGCAGCCCACGAACCGTCGAGGAGCAGTACTTC.

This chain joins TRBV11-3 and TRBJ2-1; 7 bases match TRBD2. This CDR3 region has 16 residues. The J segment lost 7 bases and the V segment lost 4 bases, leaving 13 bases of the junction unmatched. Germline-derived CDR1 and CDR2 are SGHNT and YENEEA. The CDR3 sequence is CASSYYGTILINEQFF. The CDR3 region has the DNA TGTGCCAGCAGCTATTACGGGACTATTCTGATTAATGAGCAGTTCTTC. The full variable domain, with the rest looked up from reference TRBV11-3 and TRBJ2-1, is EAGVVQSPRYKIIEKKQPVAFWCNPISGHNTLYWYLQNLGQGPELLIRYENEEAVDDSQLPKDRFSAERLKGVDSTLKIQPAELGDSAVYLCASSYYGTILINEQFFGPGTRLTVL.

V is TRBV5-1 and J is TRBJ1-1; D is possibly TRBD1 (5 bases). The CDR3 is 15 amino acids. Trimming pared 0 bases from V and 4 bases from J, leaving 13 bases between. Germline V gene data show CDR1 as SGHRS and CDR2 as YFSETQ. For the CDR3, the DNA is TGCGCCAGCAGCTTGGTTCAGGGAGGGACCACTGAAGCTTTCTTT. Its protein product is CASSLVQGGTTEAFF.

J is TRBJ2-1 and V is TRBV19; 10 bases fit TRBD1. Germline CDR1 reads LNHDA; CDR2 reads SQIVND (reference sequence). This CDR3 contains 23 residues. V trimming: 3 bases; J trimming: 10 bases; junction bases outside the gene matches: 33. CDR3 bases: TGTGCCAGTAGTATTGTTACCGGGACAGGGGATGTGGGGCTAGCGGCCCGAGGGAGGGAGCAGTTCTTC. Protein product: CASSIVTGTGDVGLAARGREQFF.

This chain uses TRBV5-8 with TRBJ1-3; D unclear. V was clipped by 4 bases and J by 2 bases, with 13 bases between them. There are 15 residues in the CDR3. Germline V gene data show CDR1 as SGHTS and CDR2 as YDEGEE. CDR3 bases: TGTGCCAGCAGCCCAAATGGGAGGCCTGGAAACACCATATATTTT. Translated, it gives CASSPNGRPGNTIYF.

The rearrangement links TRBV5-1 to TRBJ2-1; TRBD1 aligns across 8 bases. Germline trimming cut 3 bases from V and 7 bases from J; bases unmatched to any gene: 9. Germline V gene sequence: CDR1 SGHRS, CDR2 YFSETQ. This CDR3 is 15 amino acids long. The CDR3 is CASSWGTGGTNEQFF. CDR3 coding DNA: TGCGCCAGCAGCTGGGGGACAGGAGGCACGAATGAGCAGTTCTTC.

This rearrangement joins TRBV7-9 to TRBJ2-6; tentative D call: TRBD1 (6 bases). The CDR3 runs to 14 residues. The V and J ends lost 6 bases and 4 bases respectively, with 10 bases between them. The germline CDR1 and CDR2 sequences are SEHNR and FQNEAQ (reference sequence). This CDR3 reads CASSTGTGANVLTF. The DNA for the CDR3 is TGTGCCAGCAGTACAGGGACAGGGGCCAACGTCCTGACTTTC.

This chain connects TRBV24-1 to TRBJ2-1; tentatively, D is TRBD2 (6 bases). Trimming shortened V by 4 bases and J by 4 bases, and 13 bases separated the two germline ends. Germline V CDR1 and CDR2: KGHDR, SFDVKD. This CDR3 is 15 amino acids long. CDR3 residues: CATSDPTGAYNEQFF. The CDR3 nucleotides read TGTGCCACCAGTGACCCAACGGGAGCGTACAATGAGCAGTTCTTC.

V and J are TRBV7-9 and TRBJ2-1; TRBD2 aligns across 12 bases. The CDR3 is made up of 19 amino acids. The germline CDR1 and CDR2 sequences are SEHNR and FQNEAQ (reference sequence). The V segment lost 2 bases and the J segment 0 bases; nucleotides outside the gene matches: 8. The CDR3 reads CASSLSLTSGGNSYNEQFF. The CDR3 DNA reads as TGTGCCAGCAGCTTAAGTCTTACTAGCGGGGGGAACTCCTACAATGAGCAGTTCTTC.